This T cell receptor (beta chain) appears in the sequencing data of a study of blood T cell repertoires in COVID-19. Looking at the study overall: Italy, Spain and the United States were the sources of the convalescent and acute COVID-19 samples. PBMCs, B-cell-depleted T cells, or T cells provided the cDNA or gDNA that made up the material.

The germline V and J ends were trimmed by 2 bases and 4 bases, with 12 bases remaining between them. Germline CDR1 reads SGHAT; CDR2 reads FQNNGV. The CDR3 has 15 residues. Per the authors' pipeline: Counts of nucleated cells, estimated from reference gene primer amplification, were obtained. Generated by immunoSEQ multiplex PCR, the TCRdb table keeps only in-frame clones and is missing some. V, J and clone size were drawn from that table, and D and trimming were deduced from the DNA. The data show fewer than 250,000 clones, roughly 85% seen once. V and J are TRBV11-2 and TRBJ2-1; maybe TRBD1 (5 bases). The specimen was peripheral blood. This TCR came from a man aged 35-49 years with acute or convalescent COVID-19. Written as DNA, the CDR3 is TGTGCCAGCAGCTTAAATTGGGGCTCGTACAATGAGCAGTTCTTC. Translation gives CASSLNWGSYNEQFF.